The entry below gives a single T cell receptor beta chain sequence along with its context. This clonotype was detected ten times or more. Its antigen target is currently unknown. One base away there is no much larger clone; base qualities are not given. The sample is drawn from a study of neurological immune-mediated disorders (dated by TCRdb to the late 2010s). For context, the study as a whole: Among the roughly 34 multiple sclerosis patients, relapsing-remitting MS was present in 31 and secondary progressive MS was present in 3. Peripheral blood TCR-beta repertoires from HTLV-I-associated myelopathy (HAM/TSP) patients, multiple sclerosis patients and healthy controls were compared by UMI-based sequencing. Longitudinal samples, technical triplicates and paired sorted CD4+ and CD8+ T-cell subsets, alongside PBMC samples, were included among the 106 TCR-beta libraries. The cohort comprised 68 subjects: roughly 15 HAM/TSP patients, approximately 34 multiple sclerosis patients and about 20 healthy controls.

For the unsorted PBMC libraries, 2 million PBMCs were stored in RNAlater at -80 degrees C until RNA extraction and were used to generate the libraries. The multiple sclerosis patients were enrolled in a US clinical protocol that used magnetic resonance imaging to evaluate disease progression. Peripheral blood was subjected to Ficoll-Hypaque density gradient centrifugation to isolate PBMCs, which were then cryopreserved in liquid nitrogen. Overall study outcomes, separate from this receptor: The MS cluster showed no association with clinical or MRI features, and the authors stated that larger cohorts are needed. In phylogenetic analysis, the repertoires of 18 of 34 MS patients grouped into a cluster of related CDR3 sequences, which suggests a possible signature at the repertoire level. Expanded clones from different subjects shared no identical CDR3 amino acid sequences, which suggests that TCR-beta repertoires were private in all groups. TCR clonal expansion was highest in HAM/TSP patients and lowest in MS patients, with MS patients falling below even healthy controls.

CDR1 and CDR2 are drawn from the germline V gene: SGHVS, FNYEAQ. V has 5 bases trimmed and J has 4 bases trimmed; junction bases matching no gene number 8. Spanning cysteine to phenylalanine, the CDR3 consists of 15 amino acids. Only CDR3 DNA is held: 45 bases, read in frame from base 1. cDNA was synthesized by template-switch 5'RACE using a primer carrying a 10-nucleotide random unique molecular identifier by which each TCR transcript was tagged. Over 200 million TCR-beta sequences, covering 15-18 subjects, were produced in each sequencing run. The RNeasy kit was used to extract total RNA. The KAPA Real-time Library Amplification kit was used to amplify TCR-beta VDJ regions with primers for the TCR constant region and the 5'RACE anchor. Sample indexes and Illumina adaptors were added in a first PCR, after which library yield was increased in a second PCR. After Ampure bead purification, the TCR product of roughly 650 bp was size-selected on a 2% E-gel SizeSelection system. Before pooling, library quality was checked on a Bioanalyzer, concentration was measured with Qubit, and libraries were quantified with the Kapa Library Quantification kit. An Illumina HiSeq 2500 sequenced the libraries paired-end 2 x 150 bp. To increase sequence diversity, roughly 24-31% phiX was spiked into each library pool. Under the source paper's analysis protocol: Quality-filtered reads were processed with the UMI-based MiGEC pipeline, and over 90% of raw TCR sequences were removed by the MiGEC pipeline during error correction. IMGT germline references were used for alignment of VDJ genes, and clonotypes were defined by a unique CDR3 amino acid sequence together with V-J genes. VDJtools evaluated clonal expansion, Shannon diversity and CDR3 relatedness (CalcPairwiseDistances, ClusterSamples); CLCbio workbench built phylogenetic trees. A clone was classed as expanded if it had 8 or more unique UMIs, a cutoff based on coefficient-of-variation modelling across technical triplicates. The public sequencing data were trimmed at Q25 with fastp and processed into clonotypes with MiXCR by TCRdb, which kept only in-frame beta chains. A single entry per CDR3 protein holds the most common genes and DNA from its merged rows. It is TCRdb's table, rather than the study itself, that gives the V and J calls and clone size. This sample has 27,000 or so distinct CDR3 sequences in its table, and about 3% of those were observed once. The ten largest clones capture 7% of the sample.

The chain joins TRBV7-6 to TRBJ2-7; 10 middle bases align to TRBD2. This receptor was taken from a woman aged 25 to 39 with multiple sclerosis. Material: PBMCs. This receptor carries the CDR3 CASSKLAGEGYEQYF. The base sequence is TGTGCCAGCAGCAAGCTAGCGGGAGAGGGGTACGAGCAGTACTTC.